The 7 T cell receptor beta chains listed next were all sequenced from one sample in a study of T cells in localized non-small cell lung cancer. Clones were read by immunoSEQ multiplex PCR, and TCRdb kept only the in-frame ones, dropping some. The sample contains around 25,000 clones, roughly 90% of which appear only once. Sequences were derived from peripheral blood, sampled before any cancer treatment. These TCRs come from a female donor over 55 with stage I lung adenocarcinoma.

The J gene is TRBJ1-3, the V gene TRBV6-1; D not resolved. The CDR3 has 13 amino acids. From germline, CDR1 is MNHNS and CDR2 SASEGT. Trimming took off 7 bases at V and 0 bases at J, with 7 bases between the two ends. For the CDR3, the DNA is TGTGCCAGCATTCCCCTCTCTGGAAACACCATATATTTT. Protein product: CASIPLSGNTIYF.

The chain is built from TRBV6-1 and TRBJ2-1; 9 positions match TRBD1. J lost 3 bases, V lost 8 bases, and 5 bases had no gene match. This CDR3 is 14 amino acids long. The V gene's germline CDR1 is MNHNS and CDR2 SASEGT. The CDR3 coding sequence is TGTGCCAGCCCAGGGACAGGGAACTACAATGAGCAGTTCTTC. Encoded protein: CASPGTGNYNEQFF.

The chain employs TRBV6-5 and TRBJ2-7; 7 bases align to TRBD1. V shed 2 bases and J 5 bases; nucleotides not matched to a gene: 12. The CDR3 runs 16 residues. CDR1 and CDR2 from the germline V gene are MNHEY and SVGAGI. The CDR3 here is CASSYAGSTGRNEQYF. DNA for the CDR3: TGTGCCAGCAGTTACGCTGGATCGACAGGGAGAAACGAGCAGTACTTC.

The chain links TRBV4-1 to TRBJ2-5; 8 positions match TRBD2. In germline, CDR1 is MGHRA, CDR2 YSYEKL. The CDR3 has 15 residues. V was clipped by 5 bases and J by 3 bases; unmatched bases: 8. CDR3: CASSDRTSPKETQYF. Written as DNA, the CDR3 is TGCGCCAGCAGCGACCGGACTAGCCCAAAAGAGACCCAGTACTTC.

This rearrangement joins TRBV19 to TRBJ2-7; 10 bases agree with TRBD1. This CDR3 contains 14 residues. The trim removed 5 bases at V and 7 bases at J, leaving 8 bases unmatched. Germline V lookup: CDR1 LNHDA, CDR2 SQIVND (reference sequence). This chain's CDR3 is CASSSGQGLNEQYF. The CDR3 nucleotides are TGTGCCAGTAGTTCGGGACAGGGGCTAAATGAGCAGTACTTC.

The CDR3 DNA follows: TGTGCCTGGAGCACGGACAGGGCTAGCTCTGGGGCCAACGTCCTGACTTTC. As protein: CAWSTDRASSGANVLTF. The rearrangement joins TRBV30 to TRBJ2-6; TRBD1 aligns across 8 bases. Germline lookup yields CDR1 GTSNPN and CDR2 SVGIG (reference sequence). Unmatched junction bases numbered 7, after V lost 3 bases and J lost 0 bases. CDR3 length: 17 amino acids.

This chain joins TRBV7-9 and TRBJ1-2; D gene ambiguous. Per the germline V gene, CDR1 is SEHNR and CDR2 is FQNEAQ (reference sequence). V was pared by 5 bases and J by 4 bases, with 17 bases between. The CDR3 is made up of 15 amino acids. This chain's CDR3 is CASSAGFEVAYGYTF. The CDR3 DNA sequence: TGTGCCAGCAGCGCAGGTTTCGAAGTGGCCTATGGCTACACCTTC.